This is a list of T cell receptor beta chains from one sample in a study of stem cell transplantation in POMP-related autoinflammatory disease. Profiling relied on immunoSEQ multiplex PCR, and the TCRdb table lists in-frame clones only, not all of them. The sample has over 25,000 clones, 88% seen once. Specimen: CD4+ T cells from PBMCs, collected before stem cell transplantation. Receptors originate from a human donor with POMP-related autoinflammation and immune dysregulation (PRAID). The CDR3 runs from the conserved cysteine through the conserved F or W. D genes are given only for firm matches. Clone size is given for some rows only: seen once, a few or many times, or a class if the clone is expanded.

>NA|NA|TRBV19|TRBJ2-3
TGTGCCAGTAGATCCAAAGTGCGCACAGATACGCAGTATTTT
CASRSKVRTDTQYF
>NA|NA|TRBV25-1|TRBJ2-2
TGTGCCAGCAGTTCCCCAACCGGGGAGCTGTTTTTT
CASSSPTGELFF
>TRBD1|NA|TRBV10-3|TRBJ1-2
TGTGCCATCAGCAACGGGACAGCCGGCTACACCTTC
CAISNGTAGYTF
>NA|NA|TRBV27|TRBJ1-5
TGTGCCAGCAGTATCCAACAGGGACGCAATCAGCCCCAGCATTTT
CASSIQQGRNQPQHF
>NA|NA|TRBV2|TRBJ2-7
TGTGCCAGCATACCAGACCTTGCAACTCCGAGCTCCTACGAGCAGTACTTC
CASIPDLATPSSYEQYF
>TRBD1|NA|TRBV10-1|TRBJ2-7
TGCGCCAGCAGCGAGGGGACAGGGATCTCCTACGAGCAGTACTTC
CASSEGTGISYEQYF
>TRBD2|NA|TRBV27|TRBJ2-3
TGTGCCAGCAGTTTACTGGGACTAGCCAAGGGTACGCAGTATTTT
CASSLLGLAKGTQYF
>TRBD1|NA|TRBV30|TRBJ2-7
TGTGCCTGGGGGGACAGGTTCTACGAGCAGTACTTC
CAWGDRFYEQYF
>NA|NA|TRBV5-4|TRBJ1-4
TGTGCCAGCAGCTTGGAGCGGGACACAACTAATGAAAAACTGTTTTTT
CASSLERDTTNEKLFF
>NA|NA|TRBV7-2|TRBJ1-2
TGTGCCAGCAGCCTCGCAACATCTCTTCGGGATGGCTACACCTTC
CASSLATSLRDGYTF
>NA|NA|TRBV29-1|TRBJ2-5
TGCAGCGTCGATAGCGGAGGGGCAAGGGAGACCCAGTACTTC
CSVDSGGARETQYF
>NA|NA|TRBV6-5|TRBJ2-7
TGTGCCAGCCACCCCCAGGGGGGACGTAAGCAGTACTTC
CASHPQGGRKQYF
>TRBD2|NA|TRBV9|TRBJ2-3
TGTGCCAGCAGCGTAGTGGGGGAGGGCATGGGTGATACGCAGTATTTT
CASSVVGEGMGDTQYF
>NA|NA|TRBV9|TRBJ2-3
TGTGCCAGCAGCGGCAGTGAAGGGGGAGCAGATACGCAGTATTTT
CASSGSEGGADTQYF
>TRBD1|NA|TRBV10-3|TRBJ1-4
TGTGCCACATCGGCGCCACTACAGGGGACCGGAAAACTGTTTTTT
CATSAPLQGTGKLFF
>NA|few|TRBV2|TRBJ2-2
TGTGCCAGCAGTGGCCTAGTAAGCACCGGGGAGCTGTTTTTT
CASSGLVSTGELFF
>NA|NA|TRBV7-9|TRBJ2-3
TGTGCCAGCAGCTCAGCAGGCACAGATACGCAGTATTTT
CASSSAGTDTQYF
>NA|NA|TRBV2|TRBJ1-2
TGTGCCAGCAGTGAAGAGGGCAGGGCCCCCTATGGCTATGGCTACACCTTC
CASSEEGRAPYGYGYTF
>TRBD1|NA|TRBV6-1|TRBJ1-2
TGTGCCAGCAGTGCGGGACAGGGCGGGTATGGCTACACCTTC
CASSAGQGGYGYTF
>NA|NA|TRBV7-2|TRBJ1-5
TGTGCCAGCAGCTTAGTGGCAGGATGGGGGGATCAGCCCCAGCATTTT
CASSLVAGWGDQPQHF
>TRBD1|few|TRBV5-1|TRBJ1-3
TGCGCCAGCAGCCTGACAGGGGATCTCTCTGGAAACACCATATATTTT
CASSLTGDLSGNTIYF
>TRBD1|NA|TRBV18|TRBJ2-7
TGTGCCAGCTCACAGGGACAGGGAGGGTTGGACGAGCAGTACTTC
CASSQGQGGLDEQYF